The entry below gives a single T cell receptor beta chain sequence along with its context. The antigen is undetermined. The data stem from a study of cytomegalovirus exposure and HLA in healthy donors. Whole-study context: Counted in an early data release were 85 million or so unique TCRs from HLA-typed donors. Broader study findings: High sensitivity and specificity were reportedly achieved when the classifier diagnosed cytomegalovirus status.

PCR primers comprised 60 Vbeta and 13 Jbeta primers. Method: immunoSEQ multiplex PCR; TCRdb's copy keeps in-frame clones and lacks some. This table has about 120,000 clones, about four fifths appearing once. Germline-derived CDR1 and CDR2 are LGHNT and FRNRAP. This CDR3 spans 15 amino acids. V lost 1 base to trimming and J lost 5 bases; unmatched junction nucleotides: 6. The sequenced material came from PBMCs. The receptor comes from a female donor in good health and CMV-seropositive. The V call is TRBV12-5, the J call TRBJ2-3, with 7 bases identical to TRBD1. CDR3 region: CASGLGQGLIDTQYF. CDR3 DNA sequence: TGTGCTAGTGGTTTGGGACAGGGCTTGATAGATACGCAGTATTTT.